A selection of T cell receptor beta chains follows, all from one sample in a study of Ad26.COV2.S vaccination and SARS-CoV-2 variants. Repertoires were generated with immunoSEQ multiplex PCR, while TCRdb's copy carries only in-frame clones and drops some. Of over 450,000 clones in the sample, 80% to 90% are singletons; the top ten hold more than 1.5%. This sample comprised peripheral blood, obtained in a trial of Ad26.COV2.S vaccine versus placebo. The receptor source for this set is a person aged 18-65 years who received the Ad26.COV2.S COVID-19 vaccine or a placebo. Each CDR3 is given with its conserved first and last residue. A D gene is named only where the DNA matches it firmly. Part of the rows lack a size; the others show once, few, many or a class for expanded clones.

NA	TRBV6-5	NA	TRBJ2-2	TGTGCCAGCAGTCGGGGAGCCGGGGAGCTGTTTTTT	CASSRGAGELFF
NA	TRBV7-9	TRBD1	TRBJ1-1	TGTGCCAGCACCCCATGGACAGGGGAAGCTTTCTTT	CASTPWTGEAFF
NA	TRBV4-3	TRBD2	TRBJ2-3	TGCGCCAGCAGCTACTTAGCGGGGGGAGATACGCAGTATTTT	CASSYLAGGDTQYF
NA	TRBV6-2/TRBV6-3	TRBD2	TRBJ2-5	TGTGCCAGCAGTTATGATTACGGGGGGCTAGCGGGAGAACGAGAGACCCAGTACTTC	CASSYDYGGLAGERETQYF
NA	TRBV2	NA	TRBJ2-2	TGTGCCCTTGGCCGGGGCCGGAACACCGGGGAGCTGTTTTTT	CALGRGRNTGELFF
NA	TRBV18	TRBD2	TRBJ2-7	TGTGCCAGCTCACCACTTGGCGGGGGAGATACCTACGAGCAGTACTTC	CASSPLGGGDTYEQYF
NA	TRBV7-2	NA	TRBJ1-4	TGTGCCAGCAGCTCCTCGGGGGGGTTGCGTGAAAAACTGTTTTTT	CASSSSGGLREKLFF
NA	TRBV5-1	TRBD1	TRBJ2-7	TGCGCCAGCACGGAACAGGGGTCCTACGAGCAGTACTTC	CASTEQGSYEQYF
NA	TRBV5-5	NA	TRBJ2-7	TGTGCCAGCAGCTTGAATTCCCCGTACGAGCAGTACTTC	CASSLNSPYEQYF
NA	TRBV28	TRBD1	TRBJ2-1	TGTGCCAGCAGTGCGACAGGGTATGAGCAGTTCTTC	CASSATGYEQFF
NA	TRBV28	NA	TRBJ1-5	TGTGCCAGCAGTTTTCTGGGAAGGGGAGGGTTCAATCAGCCCCAGCATTTT	CASSFLGRGGFNQPQHF
NA	TRBV2	NA	TRBJ2-5	TGTGCCAGCGTGGGGGGCGTGGAGGTATCTCAGTACTTC	CASVGGVEVSQYF
NA	TRBV7-8	NA	TRBJ2-7	TGTGCCAGCAGCTTATCCCGGACTTCTTACGAGCAGTACTTC	CASSLSRTSYEQYF
NA	TRBV2	NA	TRBJ2-3	TGTGCCAGCAGTCCCAGCACAGATACGCAGTATTTT	CASSPSTDTQYF
NA	TRBV3-1/TRBV3-2	TRBD2	TRBJ2-1	TGTGCCAGCAGCCAATCACTCGGGACTAGCGGAAACAATGAGCAGTTCTTC	CASSQSLGTSGNNEQFF
NA	TRBV5-1	TRBD1	TRBJ2-7	TGCGCCAGCAGCTTGGGTGGGGCGACAGGGACCTCCTACGAGCAGTACTTC	CASSLGGATGTSYEQYF
NA	TRBV19	TRBD1	TRBJ1-5	TGTGCCAGTTCGGGACAGGGTCATCAGCCCCAGCATTTT	CASSGQGHQPQHF
NA	TRBV6-4	NA	TRBJ2-2	TGTGCCAGCAGTCCCGGGACGCCCCTCAACACCGGGGAGCTGTTTTTT	CASSPGTPLNTGELFF
NA	TRBV4-1	TRBD2	TRBJ2-5	TGCGCCAGCAGCCTAGGACTAGCGGGGGGTCAAGAGACCCAGTACTTC	CASSLGLAGGQETQYF
NA	TRBV24-1	NA	TRBJ2-3	TGTGCCACCAGTGAACCGAGCGCCACAGATACGCAGTATTTT	CATSEPSATDTQYF
NA	TRBV7-9	NA	TRBJ1-5	TGTGCCAGCAGCTTAGAGGGACATCTTCAGCCCCAGCATTTT	CASSLEGHLQPQHF
NA	TRBV11-2	NA	TRBJ2-7	TGTGCCAGCAGCCCTTACTACGAGCAGTACTTC	CASSPYYEQYF
NA	TRBV30	TRBD2	TRBJ2-7	TGTGCCTGGAGTGTATTGGCGGGAGGGGGCGACGAGCAGTACTTC	CAWSVLAGGGDEQYF
few	TRBV7-9	NA	TRBJ1-3	TGTGCCAGCAGCCCACGCGGGACTTCCTCTGGAAACACCATATATTTT	CASSPRGTSSGNTIYF
NA	TRBV5-1	TRBD1	TRBJ2-5	TGCGCCAGCAGCTTGGGCACCAGGACAGGGGCCGAGACCCAGTACTTC	CASSLGTRTGAETQYF
NA	TRBV2	NA	TRBJ2-3	TGTGCCAGCAGTGCCATGCGGGGGCTCACAGATACGCAGTATTTT	CASSAMRGLTDTQYF
NA	TRBV5-1	NA	TRBJ2-5	TGCGCCAGCAGCTATTCGACAGGCCCCAAAGAGACCCAGTACTTC	CASSYSTGPKETQYF
NA	TRBV2	NA	TRBJ1-5	TGTGCCAGCATGCGGCAGGGAATCAATCAGCCCCAGCATTTT	CASMRQGINQPQHF
NA	TRBV7-8	NA	TRBJ1-2	TGTGCCACCCAGAAAGTAGACACCAGCGGCTATGGCTACACCTTC	CATQKVDTSGYGYTF
NA	TRBV28	NA	TRBJ2-7	TGTGCCAGCAGGAAGCAGGGGTACGAGCAGTACTTC	CASRKQGYEQYF
NA	TRBV12-3/TRBV12-4	NA	TRBJ1-5	TGTGCCAGCAGTTTGAGGGAAAATCAGCCCCAGCATTTT	CASSLRENQPQHF
NA	TRBV7-2	TRBD2	TRBJ2-7	TGTGCCAGCAGCTTGGGACTAGCGGGGGGGAACGAGCAGTACTTC	CASSLGLAGGNEQYF
NA	TRBV5-1	NA	TRBJ2-2	TGCGCCAGCAGCTTGGAAGGGCCCGGGGAGCTGTTTTTT	CASSLEGPGELFF
NA	TRBV19	NA	TRBJ1-2	TGTGCCAGTAGTAAGGGCCAAGGGACCTATGGCTACACCTTC	CASSKGQGTYGYTF
NA	TRBV13	NA	TRBJ2-7	TGTGCCAGCAGCTTAGGCCGATGGTCCTACGAGCAGTACTTC	CASSLGRWSYEQYF
NA	TRBV20-1	NA	TRBJ2-4	TGCAGTGCTAGTTCGCAGGAGGGGTTTCAAAACATTCAGTACTTC	CSASSQEGFQNIQYF
NA	TRBV18	NA	TRBJ1-2	TGTGCCAGCTCACCACTTTCCTCCGACTATGGCTACACCTTC	CASSPLSSDYGYTF
NA	TRBV13	NA	TRBJ2-4	TGTGCCAGCAGCTTAGGACTTCCAGTGAACATTCAGTACTTC	CASSLGLPVNIQYF
NA	TRBV6-5	NA	TRBJ1-1	TGTGCCAGCAGTTACTCCCGGGACTCTAATGAAACTTTCTTT	CASSYSRDSNETFF
NA	TRBV28	NA	TRBJ1-5	TGTGCCAGCAGTCCGCTAATTTGGCCCCAGCATTTT	CASSPLIWPQHF
NA	TRBV9	NA	TRBJ1-5	TGTGCCAGCAGCGTAGCTGAGGGGGTGGGTCAGCCCCAGCATTTT	CASSVAEGVGQPQHF
NA	TRBV25-1	NA	TRBJ1-6	TGTGCCAGCAGTCCGAAGGGCGGCAGCTCCTATAATTCACCCCTCCACTTT	CASSPKGGSSYNSPLHF
NA	TRBV5-6	TRBD1	TRBJ1-1	TGTGCCAGCAGCTTCCCGGGGACAGCGAACACTGAAGCTTTCTTT	CASSFPGTANTEAFF
NA	TRBV18	NA	TRBJ2-4	TGTGCCAGCTCACCACTTGGGGACATTCAGTACTTC	CASSPLGDIQYF
NA	TRBV5-1	NA	TRBJ1-2	TGCGCCAGCAGCCGGGGGGCAAACGATGGCTACACCTTC	CASSRGANDGYTF
once	TRBV9	NA	TRBJ1-2	TGTGCCAGCAGCGTAGGGGGAGGATCTAACTATGGCTACACCTTC	CASSVGGGSNYGYTF
NA	TRBV28	NA	TRBJ1-1	TGTGCCAGCAGTTTAGGGAGTTTGAGGCCGAGAATCGAAGCTTTCTTT	CASSLGSLRPRIEAFF
NA	TRBV19	NA	TRBJ2-7	TGTGCCAGTCAATCCTATGGCGGACCCAATCCCCACGAGCAGTACTTC	CASQSYGGPNPHEQYF
NA	TRBV7-3	TRBD2	TRBJ2-3	TGTGCCAGCAGCTTACTTTCCGGGACTAGCATAGATACGCAGTATTTT	CASSLLSGTSIDTQYF